The entry below describes one T cell receptor beta chain. Antigen specificity is unknown. This sample was taken from a study of response to subunit inactivated influenza vaccine. Study results and limitations: Only a handful of new T cells, the authors suggested, are recruited with each seasonal influenza vaccination.

TCRdb processed the RT-PCR reads anew with MiXCR; each CDR3 protein has one entry. Among some 190,000 distinct CDR3 sequences listed, 13% to 15% were seen once. Looked up from germline, CDR1 is DFQATT and CDR2 is SNEGSKA (reference sequence). Trimming shortened V by 5 bases and J by 6 bases, and 15 bases separated the two germline ends. The CDR3 spans 13 residues. V gene TRBV20-1 combines with J gene TRBJ2-3, with a possible D match to TRBD2 (6 bases). This sequence was found in a man between 45 and 60 years old who received an inactivated influenza vaccine. The input for sequencing was CD8+ T cells sorted from PBMCs, taken approximately 5 days after vaccination. CDR3 in amino acids: CSAHLWGDDTQYF. The CDR3 DNA sequence: TGCAGTGCTCACCTTTGGGGGGATGATACGCAGTATTTT.